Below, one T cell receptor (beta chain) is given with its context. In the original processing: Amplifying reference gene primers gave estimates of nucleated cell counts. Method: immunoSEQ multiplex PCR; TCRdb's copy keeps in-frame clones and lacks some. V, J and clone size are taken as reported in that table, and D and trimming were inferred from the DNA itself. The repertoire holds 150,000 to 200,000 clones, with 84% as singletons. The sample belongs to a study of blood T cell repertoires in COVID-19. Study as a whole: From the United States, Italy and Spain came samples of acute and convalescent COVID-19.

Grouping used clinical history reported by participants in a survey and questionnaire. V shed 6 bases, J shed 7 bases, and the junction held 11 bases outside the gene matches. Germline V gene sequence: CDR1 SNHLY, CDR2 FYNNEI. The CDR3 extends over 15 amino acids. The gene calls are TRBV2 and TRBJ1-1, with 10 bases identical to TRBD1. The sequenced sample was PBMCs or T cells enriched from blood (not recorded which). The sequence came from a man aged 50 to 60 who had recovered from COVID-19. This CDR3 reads CASSRTGTGVLEAFF. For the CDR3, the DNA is TGTGCCAGCAGCCGCACCGGGACAGGGGTTCTTGAAGCTTTCTTT.